These T cell receptor beta chains were read from a single sample in a study of cytomegalovirus exposure and HLA in healthy donors. Profiled with immunoSEQ multiplex PCR; TCRdb holds only in-frame clones, not every one. This sample has 150,000 to 170,000 clones; about 82% occur once, and the top ten carry about 1.9%. The sequenced sample consisted of PBMCs. Receptor source: a human donor in good health. Each CDR3 is given with its conserved first and last residue. The order of the fields is J gene, V gene, D gene, clone size, CDR3 protein, CDR3 DNA. A D gene is named only where the DNA matches it firmly. Rows give clone size only sometimes, using once, few, many, or a class for an expanded clone.

J gene: TRBJ1-2; V gene: TRBV5-1; D gene: .; clone size: .; CDR3 protein: CASRDRDNASSNYGYTF; CDR3 DNA: TGCGCCAGCAGGGACCGGGACAACGCCTCCTCTAACTATGGCTACACCTTC
J gene: TRBJ1-2; V gene: TRBV2; D gene: .; clone size: .; CDR3 protein: CASGRGDGGPSGYTF; CDR3 DNA: TGTGCCAGCGGGAGGGGGGACGGGGGGCCTAGTGGCTACACCTTC
J gene: TRBJ1-1; V gene: TRBV2; D gene: .; clone size: .; CDR3 protein: CASSFQGTEAFF; CDR3 DNA: TGTGCCAGCAGTTTTCAGGGCACTGAAGCTTTCTTT
J gene: TRBJ2-6; V gene: TRBV9; D gene: .; clone size: .; CDR3 protein: CASSGMRSSGANVLTF; CDR3 DNA: TGTGCCAGCAGCGGGATGAGGAGCTCTGGGGCCAACGTCCTGACTTTC
J gene: TRBJ2-5; V gene: TRBV27; D gene: TRBD2; clone size: .; CDR3 protein: CASSSAGTSGSRETQYF; CDR3 DNA: TGTGCCAGCAGTAGCGCCGGGACTAGCGGGAGCCGAGAGACCCAGTACTTC
J gene: TRBJ2-7; V gene: TRBV27; D gene: TRBD2; clone size: .; CDR3 protein: CASSLKPPTSGSYEQYF; CDR3 DNA: TGTGCCAGCAGTTTAAAACCCCCGACTAGCGGCTCCTACGAGCAGTACTTC
J gene: TRBJ1-1; V gene: TRBV7-2; D gene: .; clone size: .; CDR3 protein: CASSLMANTEAFF; CDR3 DNA: TGTGCCAGCAGCTTAATGGCGAACACTGAAGCTTTCTTT
J gene: TRBJ1-2; V gene: TRBV19; D gene: TRBD1; clone size: once; CDR3 protein: CASSDRANYGYTF; CDR3 DNA: TGTGCCAGTAGTGACAGGGCTAACTATGGCTACACCTTC
J gene: TRBJ2-1; V gene: TRBV30; D gene: TRBD2; clone size: .; CDR3 protein: CAWSVRTSSEQFF; CDR3 DNA: TGTGCCTGGAGTGTACGGACTAGCAGTGAGCAGTTCTTC
J gene: TRBJ2-7; V gene: TRBV4-1; D gene: TRBD2; clone size: .; CDR3 protein: CASSNSWASGRISYEQYF; CDR3 DNA: TGCGCCAGCAGCAACTCTTGGGCTAGCGGGAGGATCTCCTACGAGCAGTACTTC
J gene: TRBJ1-1; V gene: TRBV29-1; D gene: .; clone size: .; CDR3 protein: CSIQGMDTEAFF; CDR3 DNA: TGCAGCATACAGGGTATGGACACTGAAGCTTTCTTT
J gene: TRBJ2-1; V gene: TRBV4-2; D gene: .; clone size: .; CDR3 protein: CASSQDGQEQFF; CDR3 DNA: TGTGCCAGCAGCCAAGATGGCCAAGAGCAGTTCTTC
J gene: TRBJ2-7; V gene: TRBV19; D gene: TRBD2; clone size: few; CDR3 protein: CASSIQRGSSYEQYF; CDR3 DNA: TGTGCCAGTAGTATTCAGCGGGGGAGCTCCTACGAGCAGTACTTC
J gene: TRBJ2-7; V gene: TRBV29-1; D gene: .; clone size: .; CDR3 protein: CSVLGQLDEQYF; CDR3 DNA: TGCAGCGTTCTCGGACAGCTAGACGAGCAGTACTTC
J gene: TRBJ1-6; V gene: TRBV9; D gene: .; clone size: .; CDR3 protein: CASSLTGDNSPLHF; CDR3 DNA: TGTGCCAGCAGTCTCACGGGGGACAATTCACCCCTCCACTTT
J gene: TRBJ1-5; V gene: TRBV28; D gene: TRBD1; clone size: .; CDR3 protein: CASSFSGQPKPQHF; CDR3 DNA: TGTGCCAGCAGTTTCTCGGGACAGCCTAAGCCCCAGCATTTT